One and the same sample provided the 26 T cell receptor beta chains below, sequenced in a study of blood T cell repertoires in COVID-19. This table comes from immunoSEQ multiplex PCR, and its TCRdb copy is limited to in-frame clones, with some not included. Altogether tens of thousands of clones are present, more than 75% being singletons, with the ten largest covering around an eighth. Material: peripheral blood. The receptors derive from a human donor in a cohort sampled during active COVID-19. The donor label of this sample is uncertain.

V gene TRBV5-1 combines with J gene TRBJ2-2; D is unclear. CDR1 is SGHRS, CDR2 YFSETQ, per germline. This CDR3 spans 14 amino acids. Trimming took 6 bases from V and 6 from J, leaving 15 bases between them. CDR3 protein: CASNRSPYSGELFF. CDR3 nucleotide sequence: TGCGCCAGCAACCGGAGTCCGTATTCCGGGGAGCTGTTTTTT.

The chain uses TRBV18 and TRBJ2-2, with D maybe TRBD1 (6 bases). V was cut by 0 bases and J by 1 base, with 9 bases left in between. The length of the CDR3 is 16 residues. CDR1 is KGHSH, CDR2 LQKENI, per germline. This chain's CDR3 is CASSPPRTENTGELFF. DNA for the CDR3: TGTGCCAGCTCACCACCCAGGACAGAGAACACCGGGGAGCTGTTTTTT.

The chain links TRBV5-6 to TRBJ1-5; D remains unclear. The V and J ends lost 2 bases and 2 bases respectively, with 5 bases between them. The CDR3 extends over 13 amino acids. From germline, CDR1 is SGHDT and CDR2 YYEEEE. The CDR3 DNA sequence: TGTGCCAGCAGCTTAGCGGGCAATCAGCCCCAGCATTTT. This encodes CASSLAGNQPQHF.

The chain is built from TRBV11-2 and TRBJ1-1; TRBD1 might be the D (5 bases). V dropped 7 bases and J dropped 4 bases, with 25 bases sitting between them. Germline CDR1 is SGHAT and CDR2 is FQNNGV. This CDR3 has 17 amino acids. CDR3 coding DNA: TGTGCCAGCATCGACCCGGGACTCTCGTCGATCGGCACTGAAGCTTTCTTT. Protein sequence: CASIDPGLSSIGTEAFF.

The chain recombines TRBV20-1 with TRBJ2-1; D not resolved. Deletions cut 2 bases from V and 3 bases from J, with 2 bases between. CDR3 length: 11 amino acids. Germline V gives CDR1 DFQATT, CDR2 SNEGSKA (reference sequence). The chain's CDR3 is CSARYYNEQFF. The CDR3, as DNA: TGCAGTGCTAGATACTACAATGAGCAGTTCTTC.

J is TRBJ2-5 and V is TRBV6-5; the D gene is possibly TRBD1 (6 bases). The CDR3 loop spans 12 amino acids. Germline assignment: CDR1 MNHEY and CDR2 SVGAGI. Deletions cut 8 bases from V and 1 base from J, with 8 bases between. The DNA for the CDR3 is TGTGCCAGCCGGGACACCCAAGAGACCCAGTACTTC. This translates into CASRDTQETQYF.

This sequence joins TRBV4-2 and TRBJ2-1; 10 nucleotides agree with TRBD2. CDR3 length equals 18 residues. CDR1 is LGHNA and CDR2 is YNFKEQ in the germline V gene. V was clipped by 0 bases and J by 3 bases; unmatched bases: 8. The DNA of the CDR3 is TGTGCCAGCAGCCAAGAAGGACAAGCGGGGGGGCACTACAATGAGCAGTTCTTC. This gives the protein CASSQEGQAGGHYNEQFF.

The CDR3 here is CASSVAAGGKETQYF. The CDR3 coding sequence is TGTGCCAGCAGCGTAGCTGCGGGGGGAAAAGAGACCCAGTACTTC. V gene TRBV9 combines with J gene TRBJ2-5; 8 bases map to TRBD2. From germline, CDR1 is SGDLS and CDR2 YYNGEE. V trimming: 0 bases; J trimming: 3 bases; junction bases outside the gene matches: 4. The CDR3 has 15 residues.

V and J are TRBV6-2 or TRBV6-3 and TRBJ2-7; TRBD2 agrees at 7 bases. The CDR3 consists of 15 residues. Germline V gene lookup returns CDR1 MNHEY and CDR2 SVGEGT. The ends lost 4 bases at V and 3 bases at J; junction bases unmatched: 9. The DNA for the CDR3 is TGTGCCAGCAGTTCCGGGGGAGGGGAGGTCTACGAGCAGTACTTC. Amino acid sequence: CASSSGGGEVYEQYF.

The DNA for the CDR3 is TGTGCCAGCAGCGTAGGCTGGCTAGCGGGGGGCCCTAGCACAGATACGCAGTATTTT. It is translated as CASSVGWLAGGPSTDTQYF. The J gene is TRBJ2-3, the V gene TRBV9; TRBD2 aligns across 11 bases. This CDR3 spans 19 amino acids. Germline assignment: CDR1 SGDLS and CDR2 YYNGEE. The J segment lost 0 bases and the V segment lost 0 bases, leaving 9 bases of the junction unmatched.

The gene calls are TRBV5-5 and TRBJ2-2; TRBD2 matches at 7 bases. Germline-derived CDR1 and CDR2 are SGHKS and YYEKEE (reference sequence). The V gene end was trimmed by 6 bases and the J gene end by 1 base; junction bases not matched to a gene: 3. The CDR3 extends over 14 amino acids. CDR3 protein: CASTAGVNTGELFF. The CDR3 DNA follows: TGTGCCAGCACCGCGGGGGTGAACACCGGGGAGCTGTTTTTT.

The CDR3, as DNA: TGCGCCAGCAGCCAAGTGCCCAGATTGACCGGGACAGGGAAGGCTTTCTTT. Encoded protein: CASSQVPRLTGTGKAFF. The gene calls are TRBV4-1 and TRBJ1-1; TRBD1 matches 9 bases. Trimming at V came to 1 base and at J to 11 bases, leaving 17 bases not matched to a gene. From germline, CDR1 is MGHRA and CDR2 YSYEKL. This CDR3 contains 17 residues.

V gene TRBV4-1 combines with J gene TRBJ2-5; TRBD2 agrees at 7 bases. From germline, CDR1 is MGHRA and CDR2 YSYEKL. V lost 1 base, J lost 5 bases, and 13 bases stayed unmatched. The CDR3 is 17 residues long. The CDR3, as DNA: TGCGCCAGCAGCCAAGGGCGGGGCGGGGGTTTCGAGGAGACCCAGTACTTC. This encodes CASSQGRGGGFEETQYF.

This clone appeared a single time. The chain combines TRBV12-3 or TRBV12-4 with TRBJ2-5; perhaps TRBD2 as D (5 bases). The V gene lost 3 bases and the J gene lost 4 bases, with 9 bases spanning the gap. The CDR3 totals 13 residues. The CDR3 region is CASSFGEAETQYF. DNA of the CDR3: TGTGCCAGCAGTTTCGGGGAAGCAGAGACCCAGTACTTC.

The V and J genes are TRBV7-2 and TRBJ2-1; weak D call: TRBD1 (5 bases). The V end lost 5 bases, the J end lost 9 bases, and 11 bases lay between the germline ends. CDR1 SGHTA and CDR2 FQGNSA come from the germline V gene. This CDR3 region has 12 residues. This CDR3 is CASSPQGVEQFF. CDR3 in DNA: TGTGCCAGCAGCCCTCAGGGTGTTGAGCAGTTCTTC.

Only a few counts were recorded for this clone. The same CDR3 is also encoded by other DNA sequences in this sample. V gene TRBV7-3 combines with J gene TRBJ1-1, with TRBD1 matching over 8 bases. The trim removed 6 bases at V and 4 bases at J, leaving 7 bases unmatched. This CDR3 has 14 amino acids. Per germline, CDR1 SGHTA and CDR2 FQGTGA. DNA of the CDR3: TGTGCCAGCAGTCCCGGGACAGGCGGCACTGAAGCTTTCTTT. Its protein product is CASSPGTGGTEAFF.

The chain recombines TRBV5-5 with TRBJ1-2; maybe TRBD1 (6 bases). Looked up from germline, CDR1 is SGHKS and CDR2 is YYEKEE (reference sequence). V shed 4 bases and J shed 3 bases, with 19 bases lying between them. The CDR3 length is 16 residues. The CDR3 spells CASSPFTGIRDYGYTF. DNA for the CDR3: TGTGCCAGCAGCCCTTTTACAGGGATAAGAGACTATGGCTACACCTTC.

On this clone: Its ends do not fully match the called genes, so a read error is possible. The J gene is TRBJ2-5, the V gene TRBV7-7, with 7 bases lining up with TRBD2. Germline V CDR1 and CDR2: SSHAT, FNYEAQ (reference sequence). The CDR3 extends over 14 amino acids. The CDR3 DNA reads TGTGCTAGCAGCCCCCGTCGGGGGGTAGAGACCCAGTACTTC. Amino acids: CASSPRRGVETQYF. The full variable domain, its missing parts supplied by reference TRBV7-7 and TRBJ2-5, is GAGVSQSPRYKVTKRGQDVTLRCDPISSHATLYWYQQALGQGPEFLTYFNYEAQPDKSGLPSDRFSAERPEGSISTLTIQRTEQRDSAMYRCASSPRRGVETQYFGPGTRLLVL.

The genes are TRBV27 and TRBJ2-7, with TRBD1 matching 7 bases. Germline assignment: CDR1 MNHEY and CDR2 SMNVEV (reference sequence). Unmatched junction bases numbered 5, after V lost 3 bases and J lost 0 bases. This CDR3 region has 15 residues. In DNA, the CDR3 is TGTGCCAGCAGTTTGAGGACAGGTTCCTCCTACGAGCAGTACTTC. Amino acids: CASSLRTGSSYEQYF.

The chain links TRBV23-1 to TRBJ2-5, with 7 bases matching TRBD1. TRBV23-1 is placed among ORFs of uncertain function. With 0 bases clipped from V and 5 bases from J, the junction kept 3 bases outside the gene matches. This CDR3 contains 14 residues. The CDR3 DNA reads as TGCGCCAGCAGTCAATCAGAACAGGGGGAGACCCAGTACTTC. Translated: CASSQSEQGETQYF.

The V and J genes are TRBV3-1 (or the pseudogene TRBV3-2) and TRBJ1-1, with 7 bases lining up with TRBD1. Germline loops: CDR1 LGHDT, CDR2 YNNKEL (reference sequence). The CDR3 spans 15 residues. With V trimmed by 1 base and J by 4 bases, 6 bases remained unmatched. The CDR3 sequence: CASSQGTGEFTEAFF. In DNA, the CDR3 is TGTGCCAGCAGCCAAGGAACAGGGGAGTTCACTGAAGCTTTCTTT.

This clone is labeled medium-sized. The rearrangement joins TRBV6-2 or TRBV6-3 to TRBJ2-7, with TRBD1 matching over 7 bases. CDR1 and CDR2 from the germline V gene are MNHEY and SVGEGT. After removal of 6 bases from V and 3 bases from J, the junction contained 17 bases not matched to a gene. The CDR3 has 17 amino acids. The chain's CDR3 is CASSDRGQSQGGYEQYF. The CDR3 region has the DNA TGTGCCAGCAGCGATAGGGGACAGTCACAGGGTGGCTACGAGCAGTACTTC.

This chain uses TRBV5-6 with TRBJ2-5, with D possibly being TRBD1 (6 bases). The CDR3 contains 13 residues. V dropped 3 bases and J dropped 3 bases, with 9 bases sitting between them. Germline loops: CDR1 SGHDT, CDR2 YYEEEE. The CDR3 spells CASSSGQKETQYF. The CDR3 coding sequence is TGTGCCAGCAGCTCAGGACAGAAAGAGACCCAGTACTTC.

The count of this clone is one. The chain couples TRBV5-1 to TRBJ1-1, with TRBD1 matching over 7 bases. CDR3 size: 15 residues. Trimming removed 2 bases from V and 2 bases from J; junction bases left unmatched: 6. Per germline, CDR1 SGHRS and CDR2 YFSETQ. The CDR3 DNA reads as TGCGCCAGCAGCTTCCAGACAGGGCTTAACACTGAAGCTTTCTTT. Amino acid sequence: CASSFQTGLNTEAFF.

The chain links TRBV15 to TRBJ2-1, with 8 bases lining up with TRBD1. With V trimmed by 1 base and J by 6 bases, 8 bases remained unmatched. CDR3 size: 16 residues. Germline V gene sequence: CDR1 LNHNV, CDR2 YYDKDF (reference sequence). This CDR3 reads CATSRVKGQGSNEQFF. The CDR3 DNA reads as TGTGCCACCAGCAGAGTAAAAGGACAGGGTTCCAATGAGCAGTTCTTC.

A single count supports this clone. The CDR3 DNA reads as TGCGCCAGCAGTGGGGAAGACGGGAGGACAGTCGTGGGCAATCAGCCCCAGCATTTT. This gives the protein CASSGEDGRTVVGNQPQHF. This chain connects TRBV23-1 to TRBJ1-5; D is possibly TRBD1 (6 bases). TRBV23-1 is an ORF; its function is uncertain. Trimming pared 5 bases from V and 2 bases from J, leaving 25 bases between. The CDR3 has 19 residues.